The 21 T cell receptor beta chains below were found in one sample sequenced in a study of T-cell reconstitution after alpha-beta-depleted transplantation in children. Unique molecular identifiers featured in how the TCRbeta library was prepared. TCRdb passed the PCR reads through MiXCR, listing each CDR3 protein once. The sample shows around 340,000 distinct CDR3 sequences, about an eighth of them seen only once. This sample comprised PBMCs, obtained from the stem cell graft. The receptors were sampled from a human donor who donated a stem cell graft to a child with Fanconi anemia.

This clonotype was seen at least ten times. CDR3 in DNA: TGTGCCAGCAGCCAAGATAGCGCAGTCTACAATGAGCAGTTCTTC. This encodes CASSQDSAVYNEQFF. This chain links TRBV3-1 with TRBJ2-1, with D perhaps matching TRBD2 (5 bases). The CDR3 has 15 residues. V was clipped by 0 bases and J by 3 bases, with 9 bases between them. Germline V gene data show CDR1 as LGHDT and CDR2 as YNNKEL (reference sequence).

This clonotype occurred a few times. The chain carries TRBV7-8 and TRBJ2-1; TRBD1 matches at 7 bases. Losses at the gene ends were 1 base for V and 7 bases for J; bases not matched to a gene: 16. From germline, CDR1 is SGHVS and CDR2 FQNEAQ. This CDR3 spans 18 amino acids. CDR3: CASSLVRGGRGRGNEQFF. CDR3 nucleotide sequence: TGTGCCAGCAGCTTAGTCCGAGGGGGCAGGGGACGGGGTAATGAGCAGTTCTTC.

Only a few counts were recorded for this clonotype. This chain links TRBV25-1 with TRBJ2-2, with 7 bases fitting TRBD1. Trimming removed 5 bases from V and 4 bases from J; junction bases left unmatched: 4. This CDR3 comprises 14 residues. CDR1 and CDR2 from the germline V gene are MGHDK and SYGVNS. CDR3 coding DNA: TGTGCCAGCAGTCCAGGGGGTTTCACCGGGGAGCTGTTTTTT. Its protein is CASSPGGFTGELFF.

This clonotype was counted many times. The rearrangement uses TRBV4-3 and TRBJ2-3; D is unclear. The CDR3 loop spans 15 amino acids. Deletions cut 1 base from V and 0 bases from J, with 8 bases between. CDR1 and CDR2 from the germline V gene are LGHNA and YSLEER. The CDR3 bases are TGCGCCAGCAGCCAAGTCCGCTGGAGCACAGATACGCAGTATTTT. Residues: CASSQVRWSTDTQYF.

This clonotype occurred a few times. The genes are TRBV11-3 and TRBJ2-5; TRBD2 aligns across 11 bases. Unmatched junction bases numbered 13, after V lost 3 bases and J lost 4 bases. Looked up from germline, CDR1 is SGHNT and CDR2 is YENEEA. CDR3 length equals 18 residues. The DNA for the CDR3 is TGTGCCAGCAGCTTGGGACAGACTAGCGGGGACCCCTCAGAGACCCAGTACTTC. It translates to CASSLGQTSGDPSETQYF.

This clonotype was found a few times. The V gene is TRBV28, the J gene TRBJ1-2, with unresolved D. This CDR3 has 14 amino acids. V dropped 2 bases and J dropped 5 bases, with 12 bases sitting between them. The germline CDR1 and CDR2 sequences are MDHEN and SYDVKM. CDR3 bases: TGTGCCAGCAGTTTAGGAGGGAGTTCTTATGGCTACACCTTC. Its protein product is CASSLGGSSYGYTF.

At least ten counts were recorded for this clonotype. The J gene is TRBJ2-6, the V gene TRBV5-1, with D perhaps matching TRBD1 (5 bases). Germline V lookup: CDR1 SGHRS, CDR2 YFSETQ. Trimming removed 6 bases at V and 2 bases at J, with 12 bases between. This CDR3 comprises 15 residues. The chain's CDR3 is CASKAAGPGANVLTF. The CDR3 DNA sequence: TGCGCCAGCAAAGCAGCAGGGCCTGGGGCCAACGTCCTGACTTTC.

The table lists this clonotype with many counts. This chain links TRBV5-6 with TRBJ2-5; 12 nucleotides match TRBD2. J was trimmed by 6 bases and V by 0 bases; bases with no gene match: 12. This CDR3 has 18 amino acids. CDR1 and CDR2 (germline): SGHDT, YYEEEE. In DNA, the CDR3 is TGTGCCAGCAGCTTGGCTGCTAGCGGGGGGGCCGGTGGGAAGACCCAGTACTTC. This sequence encodes CASSLAASGGAGGKTQYF.

This clonotype was seen repeatedly, ten times or more. V gene TRBV27 combines with J gene TRBJ2-3; maybe TRBD2 (6 bases). Germline CDR1 MNHEY, CDR2 SMNVEV (reference sequence). Deletions cut 2 bases from V and 5 bases from J, with 14 bases between. CDR3 size: 15 residues. Here the CDR3 DNA reads TGTGCCAGCAGTTTAGAGGGACTTAGCCTAGATACGCAGTATTTT. Encoded protein: CASSLEGLSLDTQYF.

The chain couples TRBV7-8 to TRBJ1-1; D call uncertain. Germline CDR1 is SGHVS and CDR2 is FQNEAQ. The CDR3 totals 15 residues. Trimming took off 0 bases at V and 1 base at J, with 9 bases between the two ends. The CDR3 reads CASSLARAGNTEAFF. In nucleotides, the CDR3 is TGTGCCAGCAGCTTAGCAAGGGCGGGGAACACTGAAGCTTTCTTT.

This clonotype was observed a few times. The chain has TRBV4-3 and TRBJ2-3; 10 nucleotides line up with TRBD2. V trimming: 1 base; J trimming: 7 bases; junction bases outside the gene matches: 8. This CDR3 has 16 residues. Germline assignment: CDR1 LGHNA and CDR2 YSLEER. In DNA, the CDR3 is TGCGCCAGCAGCCAAGGAAGCGGGGGGGCTATGAATACGCAGTATTTT. Translation gives CASSQGSGGAMNTQYF.

This clonotype was seen a few times. The J gene is TRBJ2-3, the V gene TRBV6-5, with 7 bases aligning to TRBD2. The germline V gene has CDR1 MNHEY and CDR2 SVGAGI. V was pared by 4 bases and J by 2 bases, with 6 bases of the junction left unmatched. This CDR3 comprises 15 residues. CDR3 amino acids: CASSLQRGYTDTQYF. DNA of the CDR3: TGTGCCAGCAGTTTGCAGCGGGGATACACAGATACGCAGTATTTT.

This clonotype was picked up a small number of times. J is TRBJ1-6 and V is TRBV5-5; TRBD1 is a possible D gene (5 bases). The CDR3 is 15 residues long. The V gene's germline CDR1 is SGHKS and CDR2 YYEKEE (reference sequence). The ends were cut back, 3 bases at V and 7 bases at J, with 14 bases in the middle. The DNA of the CDR3 is TGTGCCAGCAGCTCCCTTGGACATTTCAATTCACCCCTCCACTTT. It yields the protein CASSSLGHFNSPLHF.

The chain has TRBV29-1 and TRBJ1-1; possible D gene TRBD1, 5 bases. Germline V gene lookup returns CDR1 SQVTM and CDR2 ANQGSEA. This CDR3 is built from 15 residues. The V and J ends lost 6 bases and 4 bases respectively, with 21 bases between them. CDR3 coding DNA: TGCAGCGTCTCCCCTGGTTGGGGGATGGGCACTGAAGCTTTCTTT. Translating it yields CSVSPGWGMGTEAFF.

The V and J genes are TRBV12-3 or TRBV12-4 and TRBJ2-5, with 11 bases matching TRBD1. This CDR3 spans 15 amino acids. V lost 5 bases and J lost 1; bases outside the gene matches: 3. CDR3 residues: CASSGTGGIQETQYF. The CDR3 DNA reads as TGTGCCAGCAGTGGGACAGGGGGAATCCAAGAGACCCAGTACTTC.

This clonotype occurred many times. This chain links TRBV5-1 with TRBJ2-1, with 7 bases fitting TRBD1. The V gene end was trimmed by 1 base and the J gene end by 2 bases; junction bases not matched to a gene: 6. Germline assignment: CDR1 SGHRS and CDR2 YFSETQ. The CDR3 runs to 16 residues. As DNA, the CDR3 is TGCGCCAGCAGCTTGACCGGGACAGTACCCTACAATGAGCAGTTCTTC. Its translation is CASSLTGTVPYNEQFF.

The chain recombines TRBV9 with TRBJ2-2; 7 nucleotides agree with TRBD1. V trimming: 4 bases; J trimming: 1 base; junction bases outside the gene matches: 10. The CDR3 is 17 residues long. Germline V gives CDR1 SGDLS, CDR2 YYNGEE. This chain's CDR3 is CASSSRSQGRNTGELFF. CDR3 nucleotides: TGTGCCAGCAGCTCGCGATCACAGGGGCGGAACACCGGGGAGCTGTTTTTT.

The chain has TRBV28 and TRBJ1-1; D is undetermined. This CDR3 has 18 residues. Per the germline V gene, CDR1 is MDHEN and CDR2 is SYDVKM. V lost 1 base and J lost 1, with 19 bases in between. The CDR3 bases are TGTGCCAGCAGTTTATCATCTTTCGGAGGTTCGGAGAACACTGAAGCTTTCTTT. Translated: CASSLSSFGGSENTEAFF.

This clonotype was found a few times. The chain links TRBV2 to TRBJ1-2; TRBD1 aligns across 7 bases. Germline V gene data show CDR1 as SNHLY and CDR2 as FYNNEI. CDR3 length: 13 amino acids. V lost 7 bases to trimming and J lost 3 bases; unmatched junction nucleotides: 5. The CDR3 bases are TGTGCCAGCAAAGGAACAGGGGACTATGGCTACACCTTC. Translation: CASKGTGDYGYTF.

The genes are TRBV10-3 and TRBJ1-6, with D uncertain. Trimming left V 0 bases short and J 1 base short, with 7 bases between. Germline V CDR1 and CDR2: ENHRY, SYGVKD. The CDR3 contains 16 residues. The CDR3 DNA reads as TGTGCCATCAGTGAGTCTGAGGAATCCTATAATTCACCCCTCCACTTT. It codes for CAISESEESYNSPLHF.

The chain has TRBV5-6 and TRBJ2-1; TRBD1 agrees at 7 bases. CDR1 and CDR2 from the germline V gene are SGHDT and YYEEEE. The length of the CDR3 is 15 residues. The J segment lost 2 bases and the V segment lost 1 base, leaving 3 bases of the junction unmatched. As DNA, the CDR3 is TGTGCCAGCAGCTTGTGGGACAGAGCCTACAATGAGCAGTTCTTC. Amino acid sequence: CASSLWDRAYNEQFF.